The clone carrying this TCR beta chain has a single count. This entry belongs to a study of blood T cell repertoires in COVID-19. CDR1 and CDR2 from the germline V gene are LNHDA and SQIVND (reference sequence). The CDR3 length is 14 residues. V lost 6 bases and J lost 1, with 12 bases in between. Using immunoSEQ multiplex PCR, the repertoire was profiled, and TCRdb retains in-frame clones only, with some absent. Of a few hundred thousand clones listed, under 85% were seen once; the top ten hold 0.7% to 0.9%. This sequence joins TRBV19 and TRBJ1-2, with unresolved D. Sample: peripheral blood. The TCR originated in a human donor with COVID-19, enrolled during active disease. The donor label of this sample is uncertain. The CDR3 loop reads CASRVPGINYGYTF. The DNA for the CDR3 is TGTGCCAGTAGAGTGCCCGGGATTAACTATGGCTACACCTTC.